This entry lists 32 T cell receptor beta chains sequenced from one sample in a study of blood T cell repertoires in COVID-19. Data came from immunoSEQ multiplex PCR; TCRdb stores just in-frame clones and leaves some out. The sample has tens of thousands of clones, about 80% seen once. Sequenced material: peripheral blood. All receptors derive from a human donor in a cohort sampled during active COVID-19.

The CDR3 DNA follows: TGCGCCAGCAGCTCTGACAGATATGGCTACACCTTC. Its protein is CASSSDRYGYTF. The chain is built from TRBV5-1 and TRBJ1-2; a possible D gene is TRBD1 (5 bases). CDR1 is SGHRS, CDR2 YFSETQ, per germline. CDR3 size: 12 residues. Trimming stripped 3 bases from V and 5 bases from J, with 8 bases between.

The chain recombines TRBV5-1 with TRBJ1-3, with no clear D. V shed 0 bases and J shed 4 bases, with 11 bases lying between them. Germline CDR1 reads SGHRS; CDR2 reads YFSETQ. The CDR3 length is 15 residues. CDR3 residues: CASSLVPGGGNTIYF. CDR3 DNA sequence: TGCGCCAGCAGCTTGGTCCCAGGAGGGGGAAACACCATATATTTT.

This CDR3 is CASGDRRSSGNTIYF. CDR3 DNA: TGCGCCAGTGGGGACAGGCGAAGCTCTGGAAACACCATATATTTT. The chain recombines TRBV10-2 with TRBJ1-3; 8 nucleotides match TRBD1. Losses at the gene ends were 9 bases for V and 0 bases for J; bases not matched to a gene: 7. The germline V gene has CDR1 WSHSY and CDR2 SAAADI. The CDR3 contains 15 residues.

The chain is built from TRBV7-3 and TRBJ2-1, with 7 bases matching TRBD2. Germline V CDR1 and CDR2: SGHTA, FQGTGA. With 5 bases clipped from V and 2 bases from J, the junction kept 9 bases outside the gene matches. The CDR3 has 16 residues. The CDR3, as DNA: TGTGCCAGCAGCCAGTCGTCCAGCGGGGCCTACAATGAGCAGTTCTTC. It translates to CASSQSSSGAYNEQFF.

The count of this clone is one. This chain connects TRBV12-3 or TRBV12-4 to TRBJ1-2, with 8 bases that match TRBD1. The CDR3 spans 12 residues. The ends lost 6 bases at V and 14 bases at J; junction bases unmatched: 11. Here the CDR3 DNA reads TGTGCCAGCAGCGCAGGGGGCAGGATCTATACCTTC. It translates to CASSAGGRIYTF.

The chain combines TRBV29-1 with TRBJ2-1; a possible D gene is TRBD1 (5 bases). Between the trimmed V and J ends, which lost 4 bases and 3 bases, there was a span of 7 bases. Germline loops: CDR1 SQVTM, CDR2 ANQGSEA. This CDR3 region has 12 residues. CDR3 in DNA: TGCAGCGTTGTAAGGGGCTACAATGAGCAGTTCTTC. Protein sequence: CSVVRGYNEQFF.

V usage is TRBV6-5 and J usage is TRBJ1-2; the D is unclear. V lost 1 base and J 6 bases, leaving 9 bases between the germline ends. Germline CDR1 MNHEY, CDR2 SVGAGI. The CDR3 is made up of 13 amino acids. DNA of the CDR3: TGTGCCAGCAGTTACTTTCTCACAAATGGCTACACCTTC. Encoded protein: CASSYFLTNGYTF.

The V call is TRBV6-5, the J call TRBJ1-6, with D maybe TRBD1 (6 bases). The germline CDR1 and CDR2 sequences are MNHEY and SVGAGI. V lost 8 bases to trimming and J lost 6 bases, with 11 bases between them. The CDR3 contains 13 residues. CDR3: CASRTALNSPLHF. The CDR3 region has the DNA TGTGCCAGCCGGACAGCACTTAATTCACCCCTCCACTTT.

This clone was seen a few times. The chain employs TRBV6-6 and TRBJ1-5; the D gene is possibly TRBD1 (6 bases). This CDR3 comprises 13 residues. The V gene's germline CDR1 is MNHNY and CDR2 SVGAGI (reference sequence). V shed 2 bases and J shed 5 bases, with 7 bases lying between them. DNA of the CDR3: TGTGCCAGCAGTTACGAGGGGGATCAGCCCCAGCATTTT. Protein sequence: CASSYEGDQPQHF.

V is TRBV19 and J is TRBJ1-6; TRBD1 is a possible D gene (6 bases). The CDR3 is 14 amino acids. Trimming pared 5 bases from V and 10 bases from J, leaving 15 bases between. Germline V gives CDR1 LNHDA, CDR2 SQIVND (reference sequence). CDR3 DNA: TGTGCCAGTAGTTATACTTCAGGGGACTCACCCCTCCACTTT. The encoded protein is CASSYTSGDSPLHF.

The chain employs TRBV2 and TRBJ2-4; 10 bases are shared with TRBD1. J was trimmed by 7 bases and V by 7 bases; bases with no gene match: 1. The CDR3 consists of 12 residues. CDR1 is SNHLY and CDR2 is FYNNEI in the germline V gene. Written as DNA, the CDR3 is TGTGCCAGCATGGGACAGGGGAACATTCAGTACTTC. This gives the protein CASMGQGNIQYF.

The chain's CDR3 is CASSIRQAQETQYF. CDR3 bases: TGTGCCAGCAGTATACGACAGGCCCAAGAGACCCAGTACTTC. This chain connects TRBV2 to TRBJ2-5; D is perhaps TRBD1 (6 bases). This CDR3 is 14 amino acids long. CDR1 SNHLY and CDR2 FYNNEI come from the germline V gene. V lost 5 bases, J lost 1 base, and 11 bases lay in between.

The genes are TRBV7-3 and TRBJ1-1; TRBD1 agrees at 8 bases. CDR1 is SGHTA and CDR2 is FQGTGA in the germline V gene. Trimming cost V 2 bases and J 0 bases; bases outside gene matches: 2. CDR3 length: 15 residues. The CDR3 nucleotides are TGTGCCAGCAGCTTAGGACAGGGTTTGAACACTGAAGCTTTCTTT. Translated, it gives CASSLGQGLNTEAFF.

The chain recombines TRBV7-9 with TRBJ2-7; tentatively, D is TRBD1 (5 bases). V was shortened by 5 bases and J by 1 base, with 12 bases between the two germline ends. The CDR3 runs to 14 residues. The germline gives CDR1 SEHNR, CDR2 FQNEAQ (reference sequence). The CDR3 is CASSGPTESYEQYF. Written as DNA, the CDR3 is TGTGCCAGCAGCGGCCCGACAGAGTCCTACGAGCAGTACTTC.

This chain joins TRBV19 and TRBJ2-1; 9 bases match TRBD2. Germline V CDR1 and CDR2: LNHDA, SQIVND (reference sequence). The junction had 6 bases not matched to a gene; V was cut back by 5 bases and J by 4 bases. The length of the CDR3 is 15 residues. The CDR3 coding sequence is TGTGCCAGTAGTGTGCGGGAGGGCCCTTACAATGAGCAGTTCTTC. It specifies CASSVREGPYNEQFF.

The CDR3 DNA is TGTGCCAGCAGCTCCGGTTCCCCAAACATTCAGTACTTC. The encoded protein is CASSSGSPNIQYF. J is TRBJ2-4 and V is TRBV11-3; D remains ambiguous. Germline V gene lookup returns CDR1 SGHNT and CDR2 YENEEA. Between the trimmed V and J ends, which lost 4 bases and 6 bases, there was a span of 10 bases. The CDR3 length is 13 residues.

The rearrangement uses TRBV5-1 and TRBJ2-5, with 8 bases that match TRBD2. Germline V lookup: CDR1 SGHRS, CDR2 YFSETQ. The CDR3 extends over 15 amino acids. V shed 6 bases and J 4 bases; nucleotides not matched to a gene: 11. CDR3 region: CASKPWTSLTETQYF. The CDR3 bases are TGCGCCAGCAAGCCCTGGACTAGCTTGACAGAGACCCAGTACTTC.

The gene calls are TRBV5-1 and TRBJ1-1; 8 bases line up with TRBD1. V lost 1 base and J lost 11; bases outside the gene matches: 16. The length of the CDR3 is 16 residues. The V gene's germline CDR1 is SGHRS and CDR2 YFSETQ. The CDR3 reads CASSLSGGGINTGAFF. DNA for the CDR3: TGCGCCAGCAGCTTGTCAGGGGGCGGGATTAACACTGGGGCTTTCTTT.

J is TRBJ1-5 and V is TRBV10-3, with D uncertain. V was pared by 2 bases and J by 0 bases, with 2 bases between. The length of the CDR3 is 13 residues. Per the germline V gene, CDR1 is ENHRY and CDR2 is SYGVKD. CDR3 nucleotides: TGTGCCATCAGTGAGCTTAGCAATCAGCCCCAGCATTTT. Its translation is CAISELSNQPQHF.

In this sample, this clone turned up once. This chain joins TRBV6-5 and TRBJ2-1, with TRBD2 identical over 8 bases. The germline CDR1 and CDR2 sequences are MNHEY and SVGAGI. This CDR3 contains 16 residues. Trimming cost V 3 bases and J 6 bases; bases outside gene matches: 10. The CDR3: CASSYSGGTLTNEQFF. The CDR3 bases are TGTGCCAGCAGTTATTCGGGAGGGACACTGACCAATGAGCAGTTCTTC.

The chain recombines TRBV7-2 with TRBJ2-4; a possible D gene is TRBD2 (6 bases). V lost 3 bases to trimming and J lost 5 bases, with 17 bases between them. The length of the CDR3 is 16 residues. Germline-derived CDR1 and CDR2 are SGHTA and FQGNSA. The CDR3 DNA reads TGTGCCAGCAGCTTGGTTAATCGCGGGGCGGAAAACATTCAGTACTTC. Its translation: CASSLVNRGAENIQYF.

This rearrangement joins TRBV7-8 to TRBJ1-3; no clear D gene. The CDR3 covers 14 residues. From germline, CDR1 is SGHVS and CDR2 FQNEAQ. Trimming shortened V by 3 bases and J by 2 bases, and 8 bases separated the two germline ends. The CDR3 sequence: CASSFSGTGNTIYF. The DNA for the CDR3 is TGTGCCAGCAGCTTCTCGGGGACTGGAAACACCATATATTTT.

V gene TRBV15 combines with J gene TRBJ2-7, with a tentative D call TRBD1 (5 bases). Trimming shortened V by 1 base and J by 1 base, and 11 bases separated the two germline ends. Germline values: CDR1 LNHNV, CDR2 YYDKDF (reference sequence). This CDR3 has 15 amino acids. This CDR3 reads CATSRASDRSYEQYF. The DNA for the CDR3 is TGTGCCACCAGCAGAGCATCAGACAGATCCTACGAGCAGTACTTC.

V and J are TRBV27 and TRBJ1-1; TRBD1 is a possible D gene (5 bases). V was clipped by 3 bases and J by 3 bases, with 17 bases between them. Germline V gives CDR1 MNHEY, CDR2 SMNVEV (reference sequence). The CDR3 is made up of 16 amino acids. In DNA form, the CDR3 reads TGTGCCAGCAGTTTGTTCGGACCTAGGGGATACACTGAAGCTTTCTTT. Translating it yields CASSLFGPRGYTEAFF.

The chain has TRBV5-1 and TRBJ1-2, with 8 bases fitting TRBD1. Germline V CDR1 and CDR2: SGHRS, YFSETQ. V lost 4 bases, J lost 6 bases, and 11 bases stayed unmatched. CDR3 length equals 15 residues. CDR3 sequence: CASSPGQDFRDGYTF. For the CDR3, the DNA is TGCGCCAGCAGCCCGGGACAGGATTTTCGGGATGGCTACACCTTC.

The rearrangement joins TRBV28 to TRBJ1-5; D unclear. This CDR3 spans 13 amino acids. The ends were cut back, 6 bases at V and 4 bases at J, with 10 bases in the middle. Germline assignment: CDR1 MDHEN and CDR2 SYDVKM. The CDR3 protein is CASSAILNQPQHF. The CDR3 coding sequence is TGTGCCAGCAGCGCTATTCTAAATCAGCCCCAGCATTTT.

The CDR3 is CASSKAQTSGVTDTQYF. In nucleotides, the CDR3 is TGTGCCAGCAGCAAGGCTCAGACTAGCGGGGTCACAGATACGCAGTATTTT. The chain recombines TRBV21-1 with TRBJ2-3; no DNA check was done on the table's D call, TRBD2. TRBV21-1 is reported as a pseudogene. The CDR3 runs 17 residues.

This rearrangement joins TRBV27 to TRBJ2-7; 7 bases align to TRBD2. This CDR3 spans 14 amino acids. J lost 2 bases, V lost 7 bases, and 8 bases had no gene match. Per the germline V gene, CDR1 is MNHEY and CDR2 is SMNVEV (reference sequence). CDR3 region: CASTPWSGTYEQYF. In nucleotides, the CDR3 is TGTGCCAGCACCCCGTGGAGCGGGACCTACGAGCAGTACTTC.

The rearrangement uses TRBV11-2 and TRBJ2-7; D might be TRBD1 (6 bases). Trimming removed 3 bases from V and 3 bases from J, with 9 bases in between. The CDR3 runs to 13 residues. The germline CDR1 and CDR2 sequences are SGHAT and FQNNGV. The CDR3 spells CASSLGTYYEQYF. As DNA, the CDR3 is TGTGCCAGCAGCTTGGGGACATACTACGAGCAGTACTTC.

The count of this clone is one. The CDR3 sequence: CASSKGQGPGQGGELFF. In nucleotides, the CDR3 is TGTGCCAGTAGTAAGGGACAGGGGCCCGGACAAGGCGGGGAGCTGTTTTTT. The rearrangement uses TRBV19 and TRBJ2-2, with TRBD1 identical over 10 bases. Trimming took 4 bases from V and 7 from J; bases not matched to a gene: 12. Germline CDR1 LNHDA, CDR2 SQIVND (reference sequence). The CDR3 consists of 17 residues.

This chain uses TRBV9 with TRBJ2-7; D might be TRBD1 (6 bases). This CDR3 is 13 amino acids long. V was clipped by 3 bases and J by 7 bases, with 14 bases between them. Germline V gene data show CDR1 as SGDLS and CDR2 as YYNGEE. The CDR3 coding sequence is TGTGCCAGCAGCGCTCACAGGGTGGGGGAGCAGTACTTC. It encodes CASSAHRVGEQYF.

V usage is TRBV4-3 and J usage is TRBJ2-2, with D possibly matching TRBD2 (6 bases). Germline CDR1 and CDR2: LGHNA and YSLEER. V was trimmed by 0 bases and J by 4 bases, leaving 12 bases between them. CDR3 length: 16 amino acids. The CDR3 here is CASSQDRDLFTGELFF. The CDR3 DNA sequence: TGCGCCAGCAGCCAAGACCGGGACTTATTCACCGGGGAGCTGTTTTTT.